Following are 7 T cell receptor beta chains from one sample sequenced in a study of blood T cell repertoires in COVID-19. The repertoire was sequenced with immunoSEQ multiplex PCR; TCRdb's copy has only in-frame clones and lacks some. The sample includes 300,000 to 350,000 clones, less than 90% seen only once; the top ten take approximately 0.93%. The sequenced sample was PBMCs or T cells enriched from blood (not recorded which). The source of these receptors is a woman aged 25 to 45 who had recovered from COVID-19.

V gene TRBV4-1 combines with J gene TRBJ2-7, with 11 nucleotides matching TRBD1. V trimming: 4 bases; J trimming: 4 bases; junction bases outside the gene matches: 6. This CDR3 contains 15 residues. CDR1 MGHRA and CDR2 YSYEKL come from the germline V gene. CDR3 in amino acids: CASSPGQGASYEQYF. Here the CDR3 DNA reads TGCGCCAGCAGCCCCGGACAGGGGGCGTCGTACGAGCAGTACTTC.

The chain links TRBV5-4 to TRBJ2-5; TRBD2 agrees at 10 bases. From germline, CDR1 is SGHNT and CDR2 YYREEE (reference sequence). V was pared by 0 bases and J by 3 bases, with 2 bases of the junction left unmatched. The CDR3 is made up of 15 amino acids. The CDR3 coding sequence is TGTGCCAGCAGCTTGGACCTAGCGGGGGAAGAGACCCAGTACTTC. Its protein product is CASSLDLAGEETQYF.

The gene calls are TRBV4-1 and TRBJ2-4; 9 bases are a match to TRBD2. Germline trimming cut 0 bases from V and 0 bases from J; bases unmatched to any gene: 9. Germline values: CDR1 MGHRA, CDR2 YSYEKL. CDR3 length equals 19 residues. DNA for the CDR3: TGCGCCAGCAGCCAAGATCCAGGTAGCGGGGGTCGAGCCAAAAACATTCAGTACTTC. Translating it yields CASSQDPGSGGRAKNIQYF.

This chain joins TRBV4-1 and TRBJ2-3, with no clear D. The CDR3 runs 13 residues. The germline gives CDR1 MGHRA, CDR2 YSYEKL. With 4 bases removed from V and 4 bases from J, the gap between germline ends came to 9 bases. The CDR3 DNA follows: TGCGCCAGCAGCCCCTATTCTGCAGATACGCAGTATTTT. Protein sequence: CASSPYSADTQYF.

CDR3 nucleotide sequence: TGTGCCAGCAGTTTATTCGGGACAGCACTAGCCAAAAACATTCAGTACTTC. Protein sequence: CASSLFGTALAKNIQYF. The chain is built from TRBV28 and TRBJ2-4; TRBD1 agrees at 7 bases. The CDR3 contains 17 residues. CDR1 and CDR2 from the germline V gene are MDHEN and SYDVKM. J was trimmed by 0 bases and V by 1 base; bases with no gene match: 6.

The V call is TRBV28, the J call TRBJ1-3, with unresolved D. The CDR3 consists of 11 residues. V gave up 11 bases and J gave up 7 bases, with 12 bases separating them. Germline CDR1 reads MDHEN; CDR2 reads SYDVKM. The CDR3 loop reads CAGLRGNTIYF. CDR3 bases: TGTGCCGGACTGAGAGGGAACACCATATATTTT. The whole variable domain, remainder taken from reference TRBV28 and TRBJ1-3, is DVKVTQSSRYLVKRTGEKVFLECVQDMDHENMFWYRQDPGLGLRLIYFSYDVKMKEKGDIPEGYSVSREKKERFSLILESASTNQTSMYLCAGLRGNTIYFGEGSWLTVV.

The chain employs TRBV4-1 and TRBJ2-1; 9 positions agree with TRBD2. The germline V gene has CDR1 MGHRA and CDR2 YSYEKL. Trimming cost V 0 bases and J 3 bases; bases outside gene matches: 9. The CDR3 extends over 18 amino acids. DNA of the CDR3: TGCGCCAGCAGCCAAGATTTTGGGGGGACTAGCTTCTACAATGAGCAGTTCTTC. Its protein product is CASSQDFGGTSFYNEQFF.